This TCR beta chain is drawn from a study of T cell responses to AZD1222 COVID-19 vaccine. About this clone itself: Its specificity is not known.

Clones were sequenced by immunoSEQ multiplex PCR, and TCRdb holds only the in-frame ones, with some missing. The sample includes roughly 100,000 clones, around 94% seen only once; the top ten take about 2.2%. Germline CDR1 reads MNHEY; CDR2 reads SVGAGI. This CDR3 has 12 amino acids. Study observations and caveats: Unmutated variant regions reportedly attract nearly half of all spike-specific TCRs. Spike-specific TCR breadth and depth went up after people got two AZD1222 doses. The peak T cell response came first, and repertoires were sampled only after it. Clonal diversity may have been underestimated in mostly white British donors.

The receptor was isolated from an adult in good health. The specimen comprised peripheral blood, sampled on day 0 of AZD1222 vaccination. The V and J genes are TRBV6-5 and TRBJ1-2; 7 bases map to TRBD1. This CDR3 is CSTGTANYGYTF. The CDR3 DNA follows: TGTAGTACCGGGACAGCTAACTATGGCTACACCTTC.